One sample yielded the 10 T cell receptor beta chains listed below, sequenced in a study of CD8 T cells in ankylosing spondylitis. TCRdb re-derived calls from the 5' RACE reads in MiXCR, one entry per CDR3 protein. The sample shows about 89,000 distinct CDR3 sequences, around 30% of them seen only once. The specimen was blood, either unsorted or a sorted T cell fraction (not recorded which). The receptors come from a male donor with ankylosing spondylitis or in good health (not recorded which).

The chain combines TRBV7-2 with TRBJ2-3; 8 bases agree with TRBD1. Germline trimming cut 2 bases from V and 4 bases from J; bases unmatched to any gene: 5. Germline CDR1 and CDR2: SGHTA and FQGNSA. The CDR3 has 15 amino acids. The CDR3, as DNA: TGTGCCAGCAGCTTACGCAGGGGGCGGTCAGATACGCAGTATTTT. Protein product: CASSLRRGRSDTQYF.

This clonotype was detected ten times or more. At one end, the junction sequence differs from germline, possibly due to a read error. The V gene is TRBV20-1, the J gene TRBJ1-1; 7 nucleotides align to TRBD1. The CDR3 runs to 10 residues. Germline assignment: CDR1 DFQATT and CDR2 SNEGSKA (reference sequence). The CDR3 region is CSASAHRGAF. In nucleotides, the CDR3 is TGCAGTGCTAGTGCCCACAGGGGCGCGTTT.

The chain is built from TRBV18 and TRBJ1-2, with a weak D call TRBD1 (5 bases). Germline CDR1 KGHSH, CDR2 LQKENI. This CDR3 contains 12 residues. V was shortened by 5 bases and J by 8 bases, with 12 bases between the two germline ends. CDR3 coding DNA: TGTGCCAGCTCAACGTGGGACGAGGGCTACACCTTC. Translation gives CASSTWDEGYTF. Full variable domain (remainder filled in from reference TRBV18 and TRBJ1-2): NAGVMQNPRHLVRRRGQEARLRCSPMKGHSHVYWYRQLPEEGLKFMVYLQKENIIDESGMPKERFSAEFPKEGPSILRIQQVVRGDSAAYFCASSTWDEGYTFGSGTRLTVV.

The chain has TRBV7-9 and TRBJ2-1; possible D gene TRBD2, 6 bases. Germline V lookup: CDR1 SEHNR, CDR2 FQNEAQ (reference sequence). The length of the CDR3 is 14 residues. Trimming left V 2 bases short and J 7 bases short, with 12 bases between. CDR3 coding DNA: TGTGCCAGCAGCTTATCGGGAGTGACTAATGAGCAGTTCTTC. This encodes CASSLSGVTNEQFF. The variable domain in full, completed from reference TRBV7-9 and TRBJ2-1, reads DTGVSQNPRHKITKRGQNVTFRCDPISEHNRLYWYRQTLGQGPEFLTYFQNEAQLEKSRLLSDRFSAERPKGSFSTLEIQRTEQGDSAMYLCASSLSGVTNEQFFGPGTRLTVL.

Many counts were recorded for this clonotype. The rearrangement links TRBV29-1 to TRBJ1-1, with a weak D call TRBD1 (6 bases). This CDR3 is built from 13 residues. The V and J ends lost 5 bases and 1 base respectively, with 11 bases between them. Germline V gene lookup returns CDR1 SQVTM and CDR2 ANQGSEA. CDR3 sequence: CSVYRVANTEAFF. CDR3 bases: TGCAGCGTTTACAGGGTGGCGAACACTGAAGCTTTCTTT.

The chain has TRBV29-1 and TRBJ2-1, with 11 bases aligning to TRBD2. With 7 bases clipped from V and 2 bases from J, the junction kept 13 bases outside the gene matches. CDR1 SQVTM and CDR2 ANQGSEA come from the germline V gene. The CDR3 is made up of 17 amino acids. The CDR3 region has the DNA TGCAGCGCCACCGGGACTAGCGGAGGACCTCCCTACAATGAGCAGTTCTTC. Its translation is CSATGTSGGPPYNEQFF.

The J gene is TRBJ2-1, the V gene TRBV20-1, with 9 nucleotides matching TRBD2. The CDR3 runs 14 residues. Germline trimming cut 6 bases from V and 5 bases from J; bases unmatched to any gene: 8. From germline, CDR1 is DFQATT and CDR2 SNEGSKA (reference sequence). CDR3 sequence: CSAVTSGGNNEQFF. The CDR3 region has the DNA TGCAGTGCGGTGACTAGCGGAGGGAACAATGAGCAGTTCTTC.

This clonotype turned up a few times. This rearrangement joins TRBV5-1 to TRBJ1-1; possible D gene TRBD1, 5 bases. This CDR3 spans 15 amino acids. V was trimmed by 3 bases and J by 1 base, leaving 13 bases between them. Germline CDR1 SGHRS, CDR2 YFSETQ. CDR3 amino acids: CASSSWGQKNTEAFF. The CDR3 nucleotides read TGCGCCAGCAGCTCTTGGGGCCAGAAGAACACTGAAGCTTTCTTT.

There are many counts of this clonotype. This sequence joins TRBV3-1 and TRBJ1-1; D call uncertain. This CDR3 contains 13 residues. V lost 1 base and J 0 bases, leaving 3 bases between the germline ends. Germline loops: CDR1 LGHDT, CDR2 YNNKEL (reference sequence). CDR3 region: CASSQVMNTEAFF. The CDR3 coding sequence is TGTGCCAGCAGCCAAGTTATGAACACTGAAGCTTTCTTT.

This clonotype was found a few times. The chain uses TRBV20-1 and TRBJ2-3; 11 bases match TRBD2. Germline CDR1 DFQATT, CDR2 SNEGSKA (reference sequence). The CDR3 consists of 16 residues. Trimming took 0 bases from V and 1 from J; bases not matched to a gene: 3. CDR3 nucleotides: TGCAGTGCTAGAGACTGGGGACTAGCGGGCACAGATACGCAGTATTTT. This gives the protein CSARDWGLAGTDTQYF.